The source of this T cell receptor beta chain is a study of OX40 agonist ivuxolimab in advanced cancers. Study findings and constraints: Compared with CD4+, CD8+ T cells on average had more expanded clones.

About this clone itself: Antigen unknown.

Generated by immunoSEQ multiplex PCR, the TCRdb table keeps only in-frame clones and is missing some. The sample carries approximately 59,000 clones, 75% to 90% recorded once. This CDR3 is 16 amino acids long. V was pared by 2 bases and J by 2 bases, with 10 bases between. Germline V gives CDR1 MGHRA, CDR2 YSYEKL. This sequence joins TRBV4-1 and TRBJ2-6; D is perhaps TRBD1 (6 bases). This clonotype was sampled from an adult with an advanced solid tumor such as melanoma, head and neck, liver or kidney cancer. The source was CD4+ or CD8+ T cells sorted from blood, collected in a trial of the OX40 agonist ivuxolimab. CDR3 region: CASSQLTGPGANVLTF. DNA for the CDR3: TGCGCCAGCAGCCAACTCACAGGGCCTGGGGCCAACGTCCTGACTTTC.